This T cell receptor beta chain was captured in a study of T cell responses to AZD1222 COVID-19 vaccine. The CDR3 sequence is 13 residues long. Trimming removed 5 bases from V and 1 base from J, with 9 bases in between. CDR1 SGHAT and CDR2 FQNNGV come from the germline V gene. Sequencing used immunoSEQ multiplex PCR; TCRdb keeps in-frame clones, though not all of them. The sample lists around 87,000 clones, 85% to 90% occurring once. General study results and limits: Targets within unmutated variant regions were reportedly found for nearly half of spike-specific TCRs.

A word on this clone: What it binds is not known.

The material sequenced was peripheral blood, taken on day 0 of AZD1222 vaccination. The sequence came from an adult in good health. The chain recombines TRBV11-2 with TRBJ2-7, with no clear D. CDR3 region: CASSAYESYEQYF. CDR3 bases: TGTGCCAGCAGCGCATATGAATCCTACGAGCAGTACTTC.